These 5 T cell receptor beta chains share one sample of origin, sequenced in a study of blood T cell repertoires in COVID-19. Assay: immunoSEQ multiplex PCR; the TCRdb copy retains only in-frame clones and omits some. The data hold 75,000 to 100,000 clones, with approximately 81% observed a single time. Material for sequencing was peripheral blood. These receptors all stem from a woman of 80 years or more with acute or convalescent COVID-19.

The rearrangement uses TRBV4-3 and TRBJ1-5, with D unresolved. In germline, CDR1 is LGHNA, CDR2 YSLEER. V lost 2 bases and J lost 5, with 19 bases in between. CDR3 length equals 17 residues. CDR3 amino acids: CASSQPDKAPRDQPQHF. The CDR3 region has the DNA TGCGCCAGCAGCCAACCCGACAAGGCCCCTCGAGATCAGCCCCAGCATTTT.

The rearrangement uses TRBV19 and TRBJ1-3; no clear D. CDR1 LNHDA and CDR2 SQIVND come from the germline V gene (reference sequence). Between the trimmed V and J ends, which lost 4 bases and 3 bases, there was a span of 10 bases. This CDR3 spans 14 amino acids. This CDR3 is CASSTGTGGNTIYF. CDR3 nucleotides: TGTGCCAGTAGTACCGGTACTGGTGGAAACACCATATATTTT.

In its sample, this clone was seen a few times. The chain combines TRBV10-3 with TRBJ2-1, with TRBD2 identical over 9 bases. Trimming cost V 7 bases and J 4 bases; bases outside gene matches: 11. This CDR3 comprises 16 residues. The germline V gene encodes CDR1 ENHRY and CDR2 SYGVKD. The CDR3 sequence: CAIKSGRTSEYNEQFF. CDR3 bases: TGTGCCATCAAAAGTGGGAGGACTAGCGAATACAATGAGCAGTTCTTC.

This clone has just a few counts. The CDR3 nucleotides are TGTGCCAGCAGTCCCCTGGGACAGGGGCTAGGGCAGCCCCAGCATTTT. It is translated as CASSPLGQGLGQPQHF. The J gene is TRBJ1-5, the V gene TRBV6-2 or TRBV6-3; 10 bases map to TRBD1. V lost 5 bases and J lost 7; bases outside the gene matches: 11. Germline V gene data show CDR1 as MNHEY and CDR2 as SVGEGT. The CDR3 has 16 amino acids.

The CDR3 DNA is TGTGCCAGCAGCTTAGGGCCGGGGTCGGCGACCCAGTACTTC. Its protein is CASSLGPGSATQYF. V usage is TRBV7-2 and J usage is TRBJ2-5, with TRBD2 as a possible D gene (5 bases). The CDR3 covers 14 residues. CDR1 SGHTA and CDR2 FQGNSA come from the germline V gene. Trimming took 1 base from V and 7 from J, leaving 13 bases between them.